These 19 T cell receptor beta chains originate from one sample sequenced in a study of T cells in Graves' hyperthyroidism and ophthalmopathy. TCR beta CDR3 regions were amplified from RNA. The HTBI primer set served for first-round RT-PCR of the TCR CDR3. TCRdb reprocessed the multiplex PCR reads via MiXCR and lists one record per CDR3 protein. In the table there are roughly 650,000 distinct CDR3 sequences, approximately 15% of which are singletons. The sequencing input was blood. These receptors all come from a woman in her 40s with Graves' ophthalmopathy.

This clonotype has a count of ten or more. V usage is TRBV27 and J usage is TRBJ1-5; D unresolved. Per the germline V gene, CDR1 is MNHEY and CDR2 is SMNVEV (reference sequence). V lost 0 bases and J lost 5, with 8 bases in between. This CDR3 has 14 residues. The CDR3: CASSLSGIDQPQHF. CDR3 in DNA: TGTGCCAGCAGTTTATCGGGTATTGATCAGCCCCAGCATTTT.

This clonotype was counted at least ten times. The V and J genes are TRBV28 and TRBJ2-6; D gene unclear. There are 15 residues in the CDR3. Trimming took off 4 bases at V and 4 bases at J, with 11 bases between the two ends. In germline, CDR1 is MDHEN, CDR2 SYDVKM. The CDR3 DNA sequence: TGTGCCAGCAGTTACCCCTTGGAAGGGGCCAACGTCCTGACTTTC. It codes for CASSYPLEGANVLTF.

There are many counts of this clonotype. The CDR3 sequence: CASSLSDKWVEQYF. The CDR3 nucleotides read TGTGCCAGCAGCCTCTCGGACAAATGGGTCGAGCAGTACTTC. V gene TRBV2 combines with J gene TRBJ2-7; a possible D gene is TRBD1 (5 bases). This CDR3 comprises 14 residues. Germline V lookup: CDR1 SNHLY, CDR2 FYNNEI. Trimming pared 6 bases from V and 6 bases from J, leaving 18 bases between.

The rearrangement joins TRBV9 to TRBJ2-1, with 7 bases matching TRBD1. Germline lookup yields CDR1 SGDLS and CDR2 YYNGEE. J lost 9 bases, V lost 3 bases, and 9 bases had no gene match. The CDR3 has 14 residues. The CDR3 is CASSAGGHDPEQFF. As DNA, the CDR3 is TGTGCCAGCAGCGCAGGGGGACACGACCCTGAGCAGTTCTTC.

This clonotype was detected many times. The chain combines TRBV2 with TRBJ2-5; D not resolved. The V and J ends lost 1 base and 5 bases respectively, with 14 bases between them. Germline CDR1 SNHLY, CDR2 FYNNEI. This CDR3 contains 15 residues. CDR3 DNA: TGTGCCAGCAGTGAAGAAGGTCAAGGGATCGAGACCCAGTACTTC. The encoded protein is CASSEEGQGIETQYF. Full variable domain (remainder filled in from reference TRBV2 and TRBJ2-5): EPEVTQTPSHQVTQMGQEVILRCVPISNHLYFYWYRQILGQKVEFLVSFYNNEISEKSEIFDDQFSVERPDGSNFTLKIRSTKLEDSAMYFCASSEEGQGIETQYFGPGTRLLVL.

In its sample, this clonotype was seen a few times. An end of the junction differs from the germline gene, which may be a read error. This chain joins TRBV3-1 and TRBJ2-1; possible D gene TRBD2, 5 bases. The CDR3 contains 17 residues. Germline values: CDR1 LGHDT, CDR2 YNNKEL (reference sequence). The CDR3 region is CANSQVKWTGTYNEQFF. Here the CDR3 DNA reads TGTGCCAACAGCCAAGTGAAGTGGACGGGGACCTACAATGAGCAGTTCTTC.

The CDR3 nucleotides are TGCGCCAGCAGCGGATCAGGGGACTACACCTTC. Its protein is CASSGSGDYTF. The V call is TRBV5-1, the J call TRBJ1-2, with a weak D call TRBD1 (6 bases). The CDR3 is made up of 11 amino acids. Trimming took off 4 bases at V and 10 bases at J, with 11 bases between the two ends. Germline V gene data show CDR1 as SGHRS and CDR2 as YFSETQ.

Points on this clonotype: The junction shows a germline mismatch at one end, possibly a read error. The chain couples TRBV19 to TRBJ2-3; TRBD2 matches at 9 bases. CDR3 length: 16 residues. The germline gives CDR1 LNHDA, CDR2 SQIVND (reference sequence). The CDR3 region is CAGSIGGLARTDTQYF. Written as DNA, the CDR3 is TGTGCCGGTAGTATAGGCGGACTAGCGCGCACAGATACGCAGTATTTT.

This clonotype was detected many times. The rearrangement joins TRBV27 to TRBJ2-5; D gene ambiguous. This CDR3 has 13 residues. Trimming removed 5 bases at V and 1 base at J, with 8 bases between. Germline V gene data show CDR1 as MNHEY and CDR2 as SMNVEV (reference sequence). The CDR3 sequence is CASSPWGQETQYF. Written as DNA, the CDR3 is TGTGCCAGCAGTCCATGGGGCCAAGAGACCCAGTACTTC.

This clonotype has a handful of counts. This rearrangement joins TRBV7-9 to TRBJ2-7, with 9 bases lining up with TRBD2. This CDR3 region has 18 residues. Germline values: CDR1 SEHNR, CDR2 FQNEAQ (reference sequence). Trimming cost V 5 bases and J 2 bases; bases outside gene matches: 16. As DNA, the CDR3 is TGTGCCAGCAGCACGACGCTAGCGGGAACGGGTTTTACCTACGAGCAGTACTTC. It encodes CASSTTLAGTGFTYEQYF. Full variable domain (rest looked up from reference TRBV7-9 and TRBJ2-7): DTGVSQNPRHKITKRGQNVTFRCDPISEHNRLYWYRQTLGQGPEFLTYFQNEAQLEKSRLLSDRFSAERPKGSFSTLEIQRTEQGDSAMYLCASSTTLAGTGFTYEQYFGPGTRLTVT.

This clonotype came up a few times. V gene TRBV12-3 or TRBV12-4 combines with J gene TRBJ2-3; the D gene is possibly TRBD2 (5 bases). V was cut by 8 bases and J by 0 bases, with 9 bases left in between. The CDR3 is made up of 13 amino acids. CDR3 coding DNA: TGTGCCAGCCTGAGCGGCAGCACAGATACGCAGTATTTT. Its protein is CASLSGSTDTQYF.

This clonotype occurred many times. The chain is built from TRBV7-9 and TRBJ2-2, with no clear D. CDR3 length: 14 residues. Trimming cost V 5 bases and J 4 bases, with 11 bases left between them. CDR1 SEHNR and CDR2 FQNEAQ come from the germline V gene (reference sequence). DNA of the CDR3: TGTGCCAGCAGCATCCTTGACACCACCGGGGAGCTGTTTTTT. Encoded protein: CASSILDTTGELFF.

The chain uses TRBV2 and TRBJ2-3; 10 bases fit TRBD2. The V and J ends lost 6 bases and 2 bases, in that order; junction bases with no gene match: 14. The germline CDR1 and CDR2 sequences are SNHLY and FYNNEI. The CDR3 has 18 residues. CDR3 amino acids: CASRQGLAEDFTTDTQYF. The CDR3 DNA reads TGTGCCAGCAGGCAAGGACTAGCGGAAGACTTTACCACAGATACGCAGTATTTT.

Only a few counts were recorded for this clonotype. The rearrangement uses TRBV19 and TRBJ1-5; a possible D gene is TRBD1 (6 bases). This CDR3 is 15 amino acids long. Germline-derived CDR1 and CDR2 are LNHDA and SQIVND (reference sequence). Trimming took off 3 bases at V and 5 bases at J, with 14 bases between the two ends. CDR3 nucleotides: TGTGCCAGTAGTATCGATCTAGGGGGTCATCAGCCCCAGCATTTT. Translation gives CASSIDLGGHQPQHF.

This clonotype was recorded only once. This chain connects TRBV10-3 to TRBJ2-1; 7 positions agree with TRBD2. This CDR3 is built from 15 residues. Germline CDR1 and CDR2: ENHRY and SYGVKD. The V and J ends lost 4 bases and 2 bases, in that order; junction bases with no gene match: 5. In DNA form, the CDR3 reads TGTGCCATCAGTGCGAAGAGCGGGGCCTACAATGAGCAGTTCTTC. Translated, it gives CAISAKSGAYNEQFF.

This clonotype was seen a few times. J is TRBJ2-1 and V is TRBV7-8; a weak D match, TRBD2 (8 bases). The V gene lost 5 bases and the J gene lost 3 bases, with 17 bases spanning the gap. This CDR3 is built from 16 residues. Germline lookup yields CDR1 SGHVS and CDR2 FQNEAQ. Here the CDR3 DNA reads TGTGCCAGCAGCCCCAGGGGGAGCGGGAGCTACAATGAGCAGTTCTTC. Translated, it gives CASSPRGSGSYNEQFF.

This CDR3 reads CASSILGLGTQYF. DNA for the CDR3: TGTGCCAGCAGCATACTAGGGTTGGGGACCCAGTACTTC. This chain links TRBV11-2 with TRBJ2-5; possible D gene TRBD2, 5 bases. Trimming removed 5 bases from V and 7 bases from J, with 14 bases in between. The CDR3 runs to 13 residues. CDR1 is SGHAT and CDR2 is FQNNGV in the germline V gene.

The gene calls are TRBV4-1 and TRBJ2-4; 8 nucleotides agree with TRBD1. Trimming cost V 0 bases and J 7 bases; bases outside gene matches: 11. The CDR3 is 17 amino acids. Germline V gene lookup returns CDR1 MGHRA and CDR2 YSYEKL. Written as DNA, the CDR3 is TGCGCCAGCAGCCAAGAGGGACAGGAATTAAATGTGAACATTCAGTACTTC. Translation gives CASSQEGQELNVNIQYF.

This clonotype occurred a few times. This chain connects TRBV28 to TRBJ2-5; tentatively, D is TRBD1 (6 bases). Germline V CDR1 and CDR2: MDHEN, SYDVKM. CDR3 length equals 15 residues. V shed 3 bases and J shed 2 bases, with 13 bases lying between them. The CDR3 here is CASSFEQGIQETQYF. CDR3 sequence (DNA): TGTGCCAGCAGTTTCGAACAGGGAATACAAGAGACCCAGTACTTC.